The rows below give T cell receptor beta chains drawn from one sample of a study of shared clonotypes between healthy human individuals. The data were produced by immunoSEQ multiplex PCR, yet TCRdb's version contains in-frame clones alone and is incomplete. The sample consists of hundreds of thousands of clones, about 91% of them appearing once. The sequencing sample was made of naive CD8+ T cells sorted from blood. All receptors come from a man in his thirties or forties in good health. Each CDR3 is given with its conserved first and last residue. A D gene is named only where the DNA matches it firmly. Not all rows give a size; the values are once, few, many and, for expanded clones, a class.

CDR3 DNA	CDR3 protein	D gene	V gene	clone size	J gene
TGTGCCAGCAGTAGCTCAGACCCATTCCCGGGACAGGGTGGGCAGTACTTC	CASSSSDPFPGQGGQYF	TRBD1	TRBV2	few	TRBJ2-7
TGTGCCAGCAGTGCGACTCGACTTCCTGGGGCAAGCGAGCAGTACTTC	CASSATRLPGASEQYF	.	TRBV27	.	TRBJ2-7
TGCAGCGTTGCAGGGGCGGCGGATTACAATGAGCAGTTCTTC	CSVAGAADYNEQFF	.	TRBV29-1	.	TRBJ2-1
TGCGCCAGCGGAAGGACAGGGACGGCGACTGAAGCTTTCTTT	CASGRTGTATEAFF	TRBD1	TRBV10-2	.	TRBJ1-1
TGTGCCAGCAGCTTAGTAGCGGGAGGATCCACAGATACGCAGTATTTT	CASSLVAGGSTDTQYF	TRBD2	TRBV7-9	.	TRBJ2-3
TGTGCCAGCAGTTTATTCACCCGACAGCGAACTAATGAAAAACTGTTTTTT	CASSLFTRQRTNEKLFF	.	TRBV28	.	TRBJ1-4
TGTGCCAGCAGCGCTAGACTAGCGGGAGACCTCTACAATGAGCAGTTCTTC	CASSARLAGDLYNEQFF	TRBD2	TRBV7-6	.	TRBJ2-1
TGTGCCAGCAGCTCCCTAGGCGGCCTAGCGGGAGCAGCCAAAAACATTCAGTACTTC	CASSSLGGLAGAAKNIQYF	TRBD2	TRBV7-9	.	TRBJ2-4
TGTGCCAGCAGCGTAGTAAATTCCGGGGCCAACGTCCTGACTTTC	CASSVVNSGANVLTF	.	TRBV9	.	TRBJ2-6
TGTGCCAGCAGCTTAGCGCTCCCTCCGGGGAATGAGCAGTTCTTC	CASSLALPPGNEQFF	.	TRBV7-7	.	TRBJ2-1
TGTGCCAGCAGCCCGGGACACCGATCCTACGAGCAGTACTTC	CASSPGHRSYEQYF	.	TRBV7-9	.	TRBJ2-7
TGTGCCAGCAGCCTAACCTGGGACAGGGAGGAGTATGGCTACACCTTC	CASSLTWDREEYGYTF	TRBD1	TRBV7-9	.	TRBJ1-2
TGTGCCAGCAGCATATCCGGGACAGGGACCCACGAGCAGTACTTC	CASSISGTGTHEQYF	TRBD1	TRBV5-6	.	TRBJ2-7
TGTGCCAGCAGGCCGGGACGTAAGGATCAGCCCCAGCATTTT	CASRPGRKDQPQHF	.	TRBV6-1	.	TRBJ1-5
TGTGCCAGCACGAGCGGAAAAGATCAGCCCCAGCATTTT	CASTSGKDQPQHF	.	TRBV6-6	many	TRBJ1-5
TGCGCCAGCAGTGACACAGGGGCCTCCTACGAGCAGTACTTC	CASSDTGASYEQYF	TRBD1	TRBV4-1	.	TRBJ2-7
TGCAGTGCTAGCGGGAGGAGTGAGCAGTTCTTC	CSASGRSEQFF	TRBD2	TRBV20-1	.	TRBJ2-1
TGTGCCAGCAGAGGTTATGAGCAGTTCTTC	CASRGYEQFF	.	TRBV25-1	.	TRBJ2-1
TGTGCCAGCAGTTTTATAGTCTCCGGGGAGCTGTTTTTT	CASSFIVSGELFF	.	TRBV28	.	TRBJ2-2